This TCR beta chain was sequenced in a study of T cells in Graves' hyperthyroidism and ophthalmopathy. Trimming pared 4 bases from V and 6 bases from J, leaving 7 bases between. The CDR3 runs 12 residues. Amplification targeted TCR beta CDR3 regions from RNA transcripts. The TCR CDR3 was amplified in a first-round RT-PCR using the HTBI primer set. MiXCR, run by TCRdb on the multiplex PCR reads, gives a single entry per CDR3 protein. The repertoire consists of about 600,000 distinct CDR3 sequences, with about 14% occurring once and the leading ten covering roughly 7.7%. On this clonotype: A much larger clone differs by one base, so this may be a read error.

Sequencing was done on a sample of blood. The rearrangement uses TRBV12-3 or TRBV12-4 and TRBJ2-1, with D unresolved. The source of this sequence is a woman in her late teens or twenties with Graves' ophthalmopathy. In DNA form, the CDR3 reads TGTGCCAGCAGTTCCTCATTCAATGAGCAGTTCTTC. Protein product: CASSSSFNEQFF.